These T cell receptor beta chains were read from a single sample in a study of shared T cell receptors in the human thymus. Profiled with immunoSEQ multiplex PCR; TCRdb holds only in-frame clones, not every one. The sample holds roughly 700,000 clones, more than 75% seen once. The same sample was also studied in work on human thymus T cells.

Input material: thymocytes. All receptors come from a boy under two years old with a congenital heart defect. Each CDR3 is given with its conserved first and last residue. The D gene is left open where the match is weak. Clone size is shown for a subset of rows, as once, few, many or a class of expanded clone.

v_call,clone_size,j_call,d_call,cdr3_nt,cdr3_aa
TRBV28,.,TRBJ2-2,TRBD2,TGTGCCAGCAGCCCCCGGGTGTTAGCGGGAGACGTCGCCGGGGAGCTGTTTTTT,CASSPRVLAGDVAGELFF
TRBV27,once,TRBJ2-2,TRBD2,TGTGCCAGCAAGCTAAAGCTAGCGGGAGACAACACCGGGGAGCTGTTTTTT,CASKLKLAGDNTGELFF
TRBV20-1,.,TRBJ2-7,.,TGCAGTGCTAGAAAGGGGGGGGAGCAGTACTTC,CSARKGGEQYF
TRBV4-3,few,TRBJ2-1,TRBD1,TGCGCCAGCAGCCAAGAAAGGGACAGGGAACGAAATGAGCAGTTCTTC,CASSQERDRERNEQFF
TRBV7-2,.,TRBJ2-4,.,TGTGCCAGCAGCCCTGGGTTAGCGAGAAACCTAGCCAAAAACATTCAGTACTTC,CASSPGLARNLAKNIQYF
TRBV7-7,.,TRBJ2-4,TRBD1,TGTGCCAGCAGCTTAGTGGGACAGTTGGGAAACATTCAGTACTTC,CASSLVGQLGNIQYF
TRBV6-5,.,TRBJ2-7,.,TGTGCCAGCAGTTACCTAAGGGGCCCCGTGGACGAGCAGTACTTC,CASSYLRGPVDEQYF
TRBV7-9,.,TRBJ2-7,.,TGTGCCAGCAGCTTAAGCCCCCAGCATGGCGGGACCTTCTACGAGCAGTACTTC,CASSLSPQHGGTFYEQYF
TRBV9,.,TRBJ2-1,TRBD2,TGTGCCAGCAGCGTAGGAGGGACGGCGGGAGGGTGGGATGAGCAGTTCTTC,CASSVGGTAGGWDEQFF
TRBV27,.,TRBJ2-1,TRBD2,TGTGCCAGCAGTAAGGACGGAGTAACGCCGGGACTAGTGGCCTACAATGAGCAGTTCTTC,CASSKDGVTPGLVAYNEQFF
TRBV10-3,.,TRBJ2-1,TRBD2,TGTGCCATCAGTGGCGAGAACGACGGGACTAGCGGGAGCGGGTCCTACAATGAGCAGTTCTTC,CAISGENDGTSGSGSYNEQFF
TRBV29-1,.,TRBJ2-1,.,TGCAGCGCACCCAGTCCCTTACAAATTTCCTACAATGAGCAGTTCTTC,CSAPSPLQISYNEQFF
TRBV10-3,once,TRBJ2-2,TRBD2,TGTGCCATCAGTGGGGGACTAGCGGGAGACGTGGACACCGGGGAGCTGTTTTTT,CAISGGLAGDVDTGELFF
TRBV15,.,TRBJ1-5,.,TGTGCCACCAGCAGAAGCGTCAGGGGCAATCAGCCCCAGCATTTT,CATSRSVRGNQPQHF
TRBV10-3,.,TRBJ2-1,.,TGTGCCATCAGCCCGAGGGGGGGCCATGAGCAGTTCTTC,CAISPRGGHEQFF
TRBV7-9,.,TRBJ2-2,.,TGTGCCAGCAGCTTACTATCCCGGGCCGGGGAGCTGTTTTTT,CASSLLSRAGELFF
TRBV18,.,TRBJ2-3,TRBD2,TGTGCCAGCTCACCACCGGGACTAACTATCACAGATACGCAGTATTTT,CASSPPGLTITDTQYF
TRBV4-3,few,TRBJ2-3,TRBD2,TGCGCCAGCAGCCCCGGGACTAGCGGTACCACAGATACGCAGTATTTT,CASSPGTSGTTDTQYF
TRBV9,.,TRBJ2-7,TRBD1,TGTGCCAGGCGTATTCCCGGGACAGCCCACGAGCAGTACTTC,CARRIPGTAHEQYF
TRBV10-3,few,TRBJ2-1,TRBD2,TGTGCCATCAGTGAAGAGCGGGAGGGCGACAATGAGCAGTTCTTC,CAISEEREGDNEQFF
TRBV19,once,TRBJ1-5,.,TGTGCCAGTAGTATAGCCGTCGGTGGGGCAGAATATCAGCCCCAGCATTTT,CASSIAVGGAEYQPQHF
TRBV25-1,once,TRBJ2-3,TRBD2,TGTGCCAGCAGTGAAGGGGGACTAGCGTCAGATACGCAGTATTTT,CASSEGGLASDTQYF
TRBV4-2,.,TRBJ2-1,.,TGTGCCAGCAGCCAACCGATGACTAGAGCGTACAATGAGCAGTTCTTC,CASSQPMTRAYNEQFF
TRBV2,.,TRBJ2-1,.,TGTGCCGCCCTGGAGGGGCTAGAGTACAATGAGCAGTTCTTC,CAALEGLEYNEQFF
TRBV27,.,TRBJ1-5,TRBD1,TGTGCCAGCAGCCGGGACAGGGGGGCATCCAATCAGCCCCAGCATTTT,CASSRDRGASNQPQHF
TRBV29-1,.,TRBJ2-3,TRBD2,TGCAGCGTTGGCGCTTGGCTAGCGGACCGCACAGATACGCAGTATTTT,CSVGAWLADRTDTQYF
TRBV19,.,TRBJ1-1,.,TGTGCCAGTAGTCCTGGACCCCGGGGAGGGGCTGAAGCTTTCTTT,CASSPGPRGGAEAFF
TRBV19,.,TRBJ1-2,TRBD1,TGTGCCAGTAGAAACAGGGGACTCTATGGCTACACCTTC,CASRNRGLYGYTF
TRBV18,.,TRBJ2-5,.,TGTGCCAGCTCACCAAGTCAACGGGAGGAGACCCAGTACTTC,CASSPSQREETQYF
TRBV19,.,TRBJ2-1,TRBD1,TGTGCCAGTAGTATTGATGGGACAGGGCCCTACAATGAGCAGTTCTTC,CASSIDGTGPYNEQFF
TRBV7-2,.,TRBJ2-7,TRBD1,TGTGCCAGCAGCCCCCGGGACAGGGGAATCGTAGACGAGCAGTACTTC,CASSPRDRGIVDEQYF
TRBV7-3,.,TRBJ2-7,TRBD2,TGTGCCAGCAGCTTGGACCCGCGGGAGACGGGCGAGCAGTACTTC,CASSLDPRETGEQYF
TRBV25-1,.,TRBJ2-3,TRBD2,TGTGCCAGCAGTGTCCCTCGGGGGGGCCCGGCAGATACGCAGTATTTT,CASSVPRGGPADTQYF
TRBV5-1,.,TRBJ2-3,.,TGCGCCAGCAGCTTGAGGACTAACCAAGATACGCAGTATTTT,CASSLRTNQDTQYF
TRBV5-8,.,TRBJ2-7,.,TGTGCCAGCAGCCGGGACACTTCTACCTACGAGCAGTACTTC,CASSRDTSTYEQYF
TRBV18,.,TRBJ2-1,TRBD2,TGTGCCAGCTCACCACTAGGGACTAGCGGAACTTTGGCCAACTACAATGAGCAGTTCTTC,CASSPLGTSGTLANYNEQFF
TRBV2,.,TRBJ2-1,TRBD2,TGTGCCAGCAGTGACAGCGGGAGGGGATACAATGAGCAGTTCTTC,CASSDSGRGYNEQFF
TRBV29-1,.,TRBJ2-2,.,TGCAGCGTTGAAGGGGGCCCAAACACCGGGGAGCTGTTTTTT,CSVEGGPNTGELFF
TRBV23-1,.,TRBJ2-7,TRBD1,TGCGCCACCCGGACAGGCCCCTACGAGCAGTACTTC,CATRTGPYEQYF
TRBV28,.,TRBJ1-5,.,TGTGCCAGCAGCGCGGACTCGGTGGGCAATCAGCCCCAGCATTTT,CASSADSVGNQPQHF
TRBV9,.,TRBJ2-7,.,TGTGCCACTATAAGGGGCGAGCAGTACTTC,CATIRGEQYF
TRBV5-1,.,TRBJ2-3,TRBD2,TGCGCCAGCAGAAAGCGGGAGGGTACGCAGTATTTT,CASRKREGTQYF
TRBV11-3,.,TRBJ2-3,.,TGTGCCAGCAGCCCGAGCGGATTGGTAGATACGCAGTATTTT,CASSPSGLVDTQYF
TRBV4-3,.,TRBJ2-1,.,TGCGCCAGCAGCCAAGCCTTACTGGCGGCCAGCTCCTACAATGAGCAGTTCTTC,CASSQALLAASSYNEQFF
TRBV30,.,TRBJ2-7,TRBD2,TGTGCCTGGAGTTGCAGCGGGAGGGCCAAGCGCTACGAGCAGTACTTC,CAWSCSGRAKRYEQYF
TRBV27,.,TRBJ1-1,.,TGTGCCAGCAGTTCTACAGGTAAACGCACTGAAGCTTTCTTT,CASSSTGKRTEAFF